Listed below are T cell receptor beta chains from one sample, sequenced in a study of blood T cell repertoires in COVID-19. Produced via immunoSEQ multiplex PCR; TCRdb's table is partial and in-frame only. The table includes a few hundred thousand clones, nearly 90% detected once. Sequenced material: PBMCs or T cells enriched from blood (not recorded which). The source of these receptors is a woman aged 18-30 years with acute COVID-19. The CDR3 runs from the conserved cysteine through the conserved F or W.

v_call cdr3_aa
TRBV5-4 CASSLTGGFSSYNEQFF
TRBV10-1 CASSEQQNYGYTF
TRBV2 CASSVHRGNQPQHF
TRBV5-3 CARSLGNRARATNEKLFF
TRBV16 CASSQFTSGRYNEQFF
TRBV27 CASGAGTRSYNEQFF
TRBV6-5 CASRGPSGRANEQFF
TRBV13 CASSLAGSSYNEQFF
TRBV11-3 CASSLDHGGTSAKNIQYF
TRBV11-3 CASSPQWFTEAFF
TRBV11-3 CASSSTRRETQYF
TRBV6-1 CASSDRRAFF
TRBV3-1/TRBV3-2 CASSQRAHSGETQYF
TRBV28 CASSRGTRPGNEQFF
TRBV3-1/TRBV3-2 CASSQVGTGDGNTIYF
TRBV9 CASSVGQSYNEQFF
TRBV4-2 CASSQDYAMLRGTEAFF
TRBV27 CASSYGLGDTQYF
TRBV2 CGTGSGYQETQYF
TRBV7-9 CASSSSQTGSYGYTF
TRBV5-1 CASSLRGTSGKNEQFF
TRBV2 CASAGRGIGQYF
TRBV7-6 CASSSDRRTYEQYF
TRBV3-1/TRBV3-2 CATSKEGGTYEQYF
TRBV28 CASSLGGVGTEAFF
TRBV11-3 CASSLQGWETEAFF
TRBV20-1 CSADRADTQYF
TRBV19 CASSIEVQLAGAAEQYF
TRBV13 CASSVGSLTYGYTF
TRBV28 CASSSGQGNYGYTF
TRBV7-9 CASSLVGDNQPQHF
TRBV5-1 CASREGLREEKLFF
TRBV9 CASSVGQGIGNTIYF
TRBV21-1 CAGSQGIGSPLHF
TRBV30 CAWSAHRLQSGRLSDEQFF
TRBV4-2 CASSQVQLGTSGSYEQYF
TRBV29-1 CSVDFSGTGGIYEQFF
TRBV28 CASVRANNSPLHF
TRBV12-1 CASSFVVGRRRQETQYF
TRBV9 CASSVSGRSSYEQYF
TRBV19 CASKQGSGANVLTF
TRBV2 CASSYQLEDTQYF
TRBV5-1 CASREGLNQPQHF
TRBV3-1/TRBV3-2 CASSLTQGMYGYTF
TRBV6-5 CASSYSIGGNYGYTF
TRBV27 CASSLSSGSPYEQYF
TRBV19 CASGSPLHF
TRBV9 CASSLPGLAGQETQYF
TRBV30 CAWGTGAGTEAFF
TRBV7-9 CASSSFPGTGYSNQPQHF
TRBV19 CASTLTSGSYEQYF